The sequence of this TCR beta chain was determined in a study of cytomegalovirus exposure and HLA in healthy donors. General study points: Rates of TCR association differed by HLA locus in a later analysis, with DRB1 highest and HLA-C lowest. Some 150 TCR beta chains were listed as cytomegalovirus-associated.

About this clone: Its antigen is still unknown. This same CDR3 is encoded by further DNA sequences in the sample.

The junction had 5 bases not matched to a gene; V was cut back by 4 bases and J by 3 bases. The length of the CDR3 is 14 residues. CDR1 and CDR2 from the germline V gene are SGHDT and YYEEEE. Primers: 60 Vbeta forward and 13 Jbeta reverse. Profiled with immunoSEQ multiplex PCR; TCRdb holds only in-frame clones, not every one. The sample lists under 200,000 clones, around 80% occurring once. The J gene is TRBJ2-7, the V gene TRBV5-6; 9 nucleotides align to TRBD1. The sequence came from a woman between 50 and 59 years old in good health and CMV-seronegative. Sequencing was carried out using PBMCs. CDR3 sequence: CASSIGQGSYEQYF. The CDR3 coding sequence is TGTGCCAGCAGCATCGGACAGGGGAGCTACGAGCAGTACTTC.